Each of the 21 T cell receptor beta chains below was sequenced from the same sample in a study of breast tumors, draining lymph nodes, adjacent tissues (dated by TCRdb to about 2016). The lymph node samples were taken from the axillary draining lymph nodes of breast cancer patients. The protocol used for the library was multiplex PCR. Sequencing used an Illumina HiSeq 2000. TCRdb reprocessed the public reads (quality trimming at Q25 with fastp, clone calling with MiXCR) and kept in-frame beta chains. Each entry merges the rows of one CDR3 protein and shows their most common DNA and genes. For this sample there are about 140,000 distinct CDR3 sequences; 32% appear just once. Around 2.3% of the sample comes from the top ten. Sequencing input: axillary lymph node tissue. The receptors were gathered from a female donor with breast cancer. Some clones in this sample may be carry-over from other donors' samples.

This clonotype appeared many times. The V call is TRBV18, the J call TRBJ1-4, with D uncertain. The germline gives CDR1 KGHSH, CDR2 LQKENI. The CDR3 is made up of 15 amino acids. V lost 2 bases, J lost 0 bases, and 7 bases lay in between. CDR3 sequence reads: CASSPSSATNEKLFF. CDR3 in DNA: TGTGCCAGCTCACCAAGTTCTGCAACTAATGAAAAACTGTTTTTT.

The chain is built from TRBV18 and TRBJ1-3, with D unresolved. This CDR3 comprises 12 residues. The germline V gene encodes CDR1 KGHSH and CDR2 LQKENI. Trimming took 5 bases from V and 8 from J, leaving 10 bases between them. The CDR3 spells CASSRPGDTIYF. CDR3 sequence (DNA): TGTGCCAGCTCAAGGCCAGGAGACACCATATATTTT.

The rearrangement uses TRBV5-5 and TRBJ1-2; 7 nucleotides align to TRBD1. Trimming cost V 4 bases and J 8 bases; bases outside gene matches: 11. The CDR3 is 14 residues long. CDR1 and CDR2 from the germline V gene are SGHKS and YYEKEE (reference sequence). CDR3 in amino acids: CASSQGQAGVGYTF. CDR3 coding DNA: TGTGCCAGCAGCCAAGGACAGGCCGGCGTCGGCTACACCTTC.

In the case of this clonotype: This may be a read error: a much more frequent sequence differs by one nucleotide. The CDR3, as DNA: TGCAGTGCCCAGCCCAGGGCTAGCACAGCTACGCAGTATTTT. Its translation: CSAQPRASTATQYF. This rearrangement joins TRBV20-1 to TRBJ2-3, with D perhaps assigned TRBD1 or TRBD2 (5 bases each). The CDR3 consists of 14 residues. Germline CDR1 and CDR2: DFQATT and SNEGSKA (reference sequence).

This clonotype came up many times. The rearrangement links TRBV6-2 or TRBV6-3 to TRBJ2-3, with 11 nucleotides matching TRBD2. The CDR3 is 18 residues long. Germline CDR1 reads MNHEY; CDR2 reads SVGEGT. J gave up 2 bases and V 0 bases, and 7 bases lay outside the gene matches. The CDR3 DNA reads TGTGCCAGCAGTTACTCCCAACTAGCGGGGGAATACACAGATACGCAGTATTTT. Translation: CASSYSQLAGEYTDTQYF.

This clonotype showed up many times. The chain couples TRBV20-1 to TRBJ2-3; 8 nucleotides agree with TRBD2. V trimming: 4 bases; J trimming: 2 bases; junction bases outside the gene matches: 5. The germline CDR1 and CDR2 sequences are DFQATT and SNEGSKA (reference sequence). CDR3 length equals 14 residues. CDR3 protein: CSAKDSGVTDTQYF. Written as DNA, the CDR3 is TGCAGTGCTAAGGATAGCGGGGTCACAGATACGCAGTATTTT.

The chain carries TRBV12-3 or TRBV12-4 and TRBJ1-5, with a tentative D call TRBD1 (6 bases). V was shortened by 5 bases and J by 2 bases, with 19 bases between the two germline ends. There are 17 residues in the CDR3. The CDR3 DNA is TGTGCCAGCAGTCCGTATACAGGGTCCTATGGCAATCAGCCCCAGCATTTT. Protein: CASSPYTGSYGNQPQHF.

The V gene is TRBV5-4, the J gene TRBJ1-2; D gene uncertain. The CDR3 extends over 15 amino acids. V dropped 0 bases and J dropped 0 bases, with 9 bases sitting between them. Germline values: CDR1 SGHNT, CDR2 YYREEE (reference sequence). CDR3 sequence: CASSLDGITNYGYTF. The CDR3 DNA sequence: TGTGCCAGCAGCTTGGATGGCATAACTAACTATGGCTACACCTTC. Drawing the rest from reference TRBV5-4 and TRBJ1-2, the complete variable domain is ETGVTQSPTHLIKTRGQQVTLRCSSQSGHNTVSWYQQALGQGPQFIFQYYREEENGRGNFPPRFSGLQFPNYSSELNVNALELDDSALYLCASSLDGITNYGYTFGSGTRLTVV.

This chain links TRBV2 with TRBJ2-2, with TRBD1 identical over 9 bases. The germline CDR1 and CDR2 sequences are SNHLY and FYNNEI. The ends lost 6 bases at V and 5 bases at J; junction bases unmatched: 4. CDR3 length equals 14 residues. The CDR3: CASSHRGRTGELFF. The CDR3 region has the DNA TGTGCCAGCAGCCACAGGGGGCGGACCGGGGAGCTGTTTTTT.

The chain joins TRBV19 to TRBJ1-1; D is ambiguous. Germline-derived CDR1 and CDR2 are LNHDA and SQIVND (reference sequence). The CDR3 covers 15 residues. Between the trimmed V and J ends, which lost 1 base and 1 base, there was a span of 10 bases. The CDR3 here is CASSIVPLQNTEAFF. CDR3 bases: TGTGCCAGTAGTATAGTCCCCCTACAGAACACTGAAGCTTTCTTT.

At least ten counts were recorded for this clonotype. The chain joins TRBV6-2 or TRBV6-3 to TRBJ2-3; 8 bases fit TRBD2. Losses at the gene ends were 6 bases for V and 7 bases for J; bases not matched to a gene: 15. The CDR3 loop spans 16 amino acids. CDR1 and CDR2 (germline): MNHEY, SVGEGT. CDR3 nucleotides: TGTGCCAGCAGAGAAATTAGCGGGGAGAGGCGGTATACGCAGTATTTT. Residues: CASREISGERRYTQYF.

In this sample, this clonotype turned up many times. The chain has TRBV6-6 and TRBJ2-5; maybe TRBD2 (5 bases). The CDR3 is 15 amino acids. The V end lost 4 bases, the J end lost 4 bases, and 16 bases lay between the germline ends. The germline V gene encodes CDR1 MNHNY and CDR2 SVGAGI (reference sequence). The CDR3 region is CASSSLGSRAETQYF. For the CDR3, the DNA is TGTGCCAGCAGTTCCCTTGGGAGTAGGGCAGAGACCCAGTACTTC.

J is TRBJ1-4 and V is TRBV11-2; 8 positions match TRBD1. Germline values: CDR1 SGHAT, CDR2 FQNNGV. The CDR3 is made up of 15 amino acids. J lost 7 bases, V lost 8 bases, and 12 bases had no gene match. CDR3 in DNA: TGTGCCAGCGGCTGGGGGGGACAGGCGATTGAAAAACTGTTTTTT. Residues: CASGWGGQAIEKLFF.

This clonotype showed up many times. The V gene is TRBV7-2, the J gene TRBJ2-3; TRBD1 aligns across 8 bases. J gave up 3 bases and V 3 bases, and 5 bases lay outside the gene matches. The CDR3 is 15 residues long. Germline assignment: CDR1 SGHTA and CDR2 FQGNSA. The CDR3 DNA reads TGTGCCAGCAGCTTCTGGACAGGGAAGACAGATACGCAGTATTTT. It is translated as CASSFWTGKTDTQYF.

This clonotype was observed many times. The chain employs TRBV6-1 and TRBJ2-3; 11 positions match TRBD1. Trimming took 9 bases from V and 7 from J; bases not matched to a gene: 3. The CDR3 length is 12 residues. Looked up from germline, CDR1 is MNHNS and CDR2 is SASEGT. The CDR3 spells CASGQGANTQYF. CDR3 DNA: TGTGCCAGTGGACAGGGGGCCAATACGCAGTATTTT.

This clonotype came up many times. The rearrangement links TRBV4-2 to TRBJ1-5; D gene unclear. CDR3 length: 18 residues. Trimming removed 0 bases at V and 3 bases at J, with 18 bases between. Germline-derived CDR1 and CDR2 are LGHNA and YNFKEQ. The CDR3 reads CASSQDPLPHRVNQPQHF. The CDR3 DNA reads TGTGCCAGCAGCCAAGATCCCCTCCCCCATCGGGTCAATCAGCCCCAGCATTTT.

In this sample, this clonotype turned up many times. The chain joins TRBV5-8 to TRBJ2-3; D is possibly TRBD2 (6 bases). The CDR3 sequence is 16 residues long. V shed 4 bases and J shed 1 base, with 16 bases lying between them. Germline loops: CDR1 SGHTS, CDR2 YDEGEE. CDR3 loop: CASSRSAGIGTDTQYF. CDR3 bases: TGTGCCAGCAGCCGGAGTGCGGGGATTGGCACAGATACGCAGTATTTT.

V usage is TRBV24-1 and J usage is TRBJ2-3, with 8 bases identical to TRBD1. Trimming at V came to 9 bases and at J to 8 bases, leaving 9 bases not matched to a gene. There are 13 residues in the CDR3. CDR1 and CDR2 from the germline V gene are KGHDR and SFDVKD. This CDR3 reads CATGRTGQGTQYF. The CDR3 DNA follows: TGTGCCACCGGCAGGACAGGGCAAGGTACGCAGTATTTT.

Concerning this clonotype itself: This may come from a read error, since a much larger clone is one base off. The CDR3 nucleotides are TGTGTCAGTAATCAGGCCCCCGTAAACATTCAGTACTTC. Translating it yields CVSNQAPVNIQYF. J is TRBJ2-4 and V is TRBV2; D remains ambiguous. The germline V gene has CDR1 SNHLY and CDR2 FYNNEI. CDR3 length equals 13 residues.

This clonotype has just one count. CDR3 bases: TGTGCCAGCAGCGTGTCCCCCAGCGGGGGCGCGTCACCCCTCCACTTT. As protein: CASSVSPSGGASPLHF. The V gene is TRBV7-2, the J gene TRBJ1-6; D may be TRBD1 (6 bases). Trimming stripped 5 bases from V and 10 bases from J, with 21 bases between. This CDR3 region has 16 residues. Germline lookup yields CDR1 SGHTA and CDR2 FQGNSA.

This clonotype has a count of ten or more. The CDR3 nucleotides are TGTGCCAGCACCCTAGGGTCCGGATCCTACGAGCAGTACTTC. It yields the protein CASTLGSGSYEQYF. This chain connects TRBV11-2 to TRBJ2-7; no clear D. Trimming stripped 7 bases from V and 1 base from J, with 14 bases between. This CDR3 is built from 14 residues. Germline CDR1 reads SGHAT; CDR2 reads FQNNGV.